The rows below give T cell receptor beta chains drawn from one sample of a study of vaccination and CD4 T cells after COVID-19. Each CDR3 protein gets one entry after TCRdb re-called the PCR reads with MiXCR. The sample has 10,000 to 13,000 distinct CDR3 sequences, roughly 31% seen once. No cognate antigen is known for these TCRs. The sequenced sample consisted of CD4+ T cells from blood, cultured in vitro. These receptors were collected from a human donor who had recovered from COVID-19. The CDR3 runs from the conserved cysteine through the conserved F or W. A D gene is named only where the DNA matches it firmly. Clone size is stated in some rows and not others, as once, few, many or a class when expanded.

D,V,size,J,CDR3,DNA
NA,TRBV20-1,medium-sized,TRBJ1-2,CSANGGSNYGYTF,TGCAGTGCTAATGGGGGTTCGAACTATGGCTACACCTTC
NA,TRBV6-2/TRBV6-3,NA,TRBJ2-1,CASSYMAAQFF,TGTGCCAGCAGTTACATGGCGGCGCAGTTCTTC
TRBD1,TRBV19,NA,TRBJ2-7,CASSPRQGKQYF,TGTGCCAGTAGTCCCAGACAGGGGAAGCAGTACTTC
TRBD2,TRBV6-1,few,TRBJ2-5,CASRPGGRGETQYF,TGTGCCAGCAGACCCGGAGGGAGGGGCGAGACCCAGTACTTC
NA,TRBV6-1,NA,TRBJ1-1,CASSVNRNTEAFF,TGTGCCAGCAGTGTTAATAGGAACACTGAAGCTTTCTTT
NA,TRBV10-3,NA,TRBJ2-7,CAISETGFNEQYF,TGTGCCATCAGTGAGACAGGGTTCAACGAGCAGTACTTC
NA,TRBV11-3,NA,TRBJ1-1,CASRQGGNTEAFF,TGTGCCAGCCGGCAAGGGGGGAACACTGAAGCTTTCTTT
NA,TRBV10-1,NA,TRBJ1-5,CASSLGPLEGNQPQHF,TGCGCCAGCAGCCTCGGGCCCCTCGAGGGCAATCAGCCCCAGCATTTT
TRBD2,TRBV20-1,once,TRBJ2-1,CSVLGVVAGGGLGHNEQFF,TGCAGTGTTCTAGGAGTGGTAGCGGGAGGTGGTTTGGGCCACAATGAGCAGTTCTTC
NA,TRBV5-1,NA,TRBJ1-1,CASSPAAVNTEAFF,TGCGCCAGCAGCCCGGCAGCAGTGAACACTGAAGCTTTCTTT
TRBD2,TRBV20-1,NA,TRBJ2-3,CSASTSGNTDTQYF,TGCAGTGCTAGTACTAGCGGGAACACAGATACGCAGTATTTT
NA,TRBV7-8,few,TRBJ2-5,CASSTRETQYF,TGTGCCAGCAGCACCCGGGAGACCCAGTACTTC
NA,TRBV6-4,NA,TRBJ1-5,CASSLTAAGDGPQHF,TGTGCCAGCAGCCTGACCGCCGCAGGAGATGGGCCCCAGCATTTT
NA,TRBV7-8,NA,TRBJ2-7,CASSLTTASKEQYF,TGTGCCAGCAGCTTAACGACGGCTAGCAAGGAGCAGTACTTC
NA,TRBV19,NA,TRBJ1-5,CASSTVKVQPQHF,TGTGCCAGTAGTACGGTCAAGGTCCAGCCCCAGCATTTT
NA,TRBV7-2,NA,TRBJ2-7,CASSFGDWKVKQYF,TGTGCCAGCAGCTTTGGGGACTGGAAGGTTAAGCAGTACTTC
NA,TRBV6-1,NA,TRBJ2-1,CASSERGATFNEQFF,TGTGCCAGCAGTGAACGGGGGGCTACCTTCAATGAGCAGTTCTTC
NA,TRBV5-1,NA,TRBJ1-5,CASGYKLVHQPQHF,TGCGCCAGCGGTTACAAATTGGTCCATCAGCCCCAGCATTTT
TRBD1,TRBV3-1,NA,TRBJ1-5,CASSKGQGNNQPQHF,TGTGCCAGCAGCAAGGGACAGGGGAACAATCAGCCCCAGCATTTT
TRBD1,TRBV6-5,few,TRBJ2-7,CASSYGQGDDEQYF,TGTGCCAGCAGTTACGGGCAGGGGGATGACGAGCAGTACTTC
NA,TRBV15,NA,TRBJ2-5,CATGPLETQYF,TGTGCCACCGGCCCACTAGAGACCCAGTACTTC
TRBD1,TRBV6-2/TRBV6-3,NA,TRBJ1-1,CASSTGVTEAFF,TGTGCCAGCAGTACAGGGGTCACTGAAGCTTTCTTT
NA,TRBV7-2,few,TRBJ2-5,CASSLDGPETQYF,TGTGCCAGCAGCTTGGACGGTCCCGAGACCCAGTACTTC
NA,TRBV30,NA,TRBJ1-2,CAWVNRVTNYGYTF,TGTGCCTGGGTTAACAGGGTTACCAACTATGGCTACACCTTC
TRBD1,TRBV6-1,few,TRBJ2-5,CASSRQGAWETQYF,TGTGCCAGCAGTAGACAGGGGGCGTGGGAGACCCAGTACTTC
NA,TRBV6-5,few,TRBJ1-2,CASSYRTENYGYTF,TGTGCCAGCAGTTATCGGACAGAAAACTATGGCTACACCTTC
NA,TRBV28,NA,TRBJ1-2,CASSGVAGGYGYTF,TGTGCCAGCAGCGGAGTTGCCGGCGGCTATGGCTACACCTTC
NA,TRBV6-5,NA,TRBJ2-7,CASSSVERGFEQYF,TGTGCCAGCAGTTCCGTCGAGAGGGGGTTCGAGCAGTACTTC
NA,TRBV6-2/TRBV6-3,few,TRBJ2-7,CASSTILLGEQYF,TGTGCCAGCAGCACCATATTATTGGGGGAGCAGTACTTC
NA,TRBV2,few,TRBJ1-2,CASSPEYGYTF,TGTGCCAGCAGTCCAGAATATGGCTACACCTTC
NA,TRBV6-2/TRBV6-3,few,TRBJ2-7,CASSYSGATNSYEQYF,TGTGCCAGCAGTTACTCTGGGGCCACCAACTCCTACGAGCAGTACTTC
TRBD1,TRBV18,NA,TRBJ2-5,CASSSETGGVETQYF,TGTGCCAGCTCATCGGAGACAGGGGGCGTGGAGACCCAGTACTTC
NA,TRBV20-1,medium-sized,TRBJ1-5,CSARESSGQHF,TGCAGTGCTAGAGAATCTAGCGGCCAGCATTTT